This entry features one T cell receptor (beta chain) sequence. What it binds is unknown. Some clones are missing from TCRdb's copy, which holds only in-frame ones; the method was immunoSEQ multiplex PCR. The repertoire consists of millions of clones, with 85% to 95% occurring once and the leading ten covering under 0.45%. The data belong to a study of shared clonotypes between healthy human individuals. The study, taken as a whole, reports: It was expected that sequencing depth would affect clonotype sharing among donors. The study found lower generation probabilities in non-shared clonotypes than in those shared by all four donors.

CDR1 is SGHTA and CDR2 is FQGTGA in the germline V gene. The CDR3 consists of 17 residues. V gave up 5 bases and J gave up 7 bases, with 24 bases separating them. The source is a man between 18 and 29 years old in good health. Some clones in this sample may be carry-over from other donors' samples. V usage is TRBV7-3 and J usage is TRBJ2-1; tentatively, D is TRBD1 or TRBD2 (5 bases each). Sequenced sample: naive CD4+ T cells from PBMCs. Subset described: CD45RA+ positively selected. DNA of the CDR3: TGTGCCAGCAGCGACTTACCCGGGGCTTTTGGTGGGAATGAGCAGTTCTTC. It specifies CASSDLPGAFGGNEQFF.